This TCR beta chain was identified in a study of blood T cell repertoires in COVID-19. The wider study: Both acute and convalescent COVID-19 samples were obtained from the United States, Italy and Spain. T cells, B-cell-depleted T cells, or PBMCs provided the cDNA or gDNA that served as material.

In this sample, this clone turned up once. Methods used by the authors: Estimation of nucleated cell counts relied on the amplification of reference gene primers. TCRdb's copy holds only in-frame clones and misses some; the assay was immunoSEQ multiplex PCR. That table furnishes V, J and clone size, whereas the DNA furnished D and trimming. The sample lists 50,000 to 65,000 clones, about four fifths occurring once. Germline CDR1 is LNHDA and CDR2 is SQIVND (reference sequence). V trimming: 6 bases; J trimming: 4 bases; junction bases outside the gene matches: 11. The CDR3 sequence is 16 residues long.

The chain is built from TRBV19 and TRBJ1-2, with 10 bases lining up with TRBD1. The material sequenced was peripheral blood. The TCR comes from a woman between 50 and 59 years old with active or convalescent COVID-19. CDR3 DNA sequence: TGTGCCAGTAGAGAAGACAGGGGGCTAAGGCCCTATGGCTACACCTTC. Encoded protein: CASREDRGLRPYGYTF.